This T cell receptor (beta chain) was documented in a study of T cell changes during pregnancy in multiple sclerosis. This CDR3 has 13 residues. CDR1 is MNHEY and CDR2 is SMNVEV in the germline V gene (reference sequence). V lost 5 bases to trimming and J lost 9 bases, with 16 bases between them. The table came from immunoSEQ multiplex PCR; TCRdb's copy has only in-frame clones and leaves some out. This table holds about 24,000 clones, approximately 90% found once. The starting material was CD8+ T cells from peripheral blood mononuclear cells, obtained in the first trimester of pregnancy. The rearrangement links TRBV27 to TRBJ1-2; a weak D match, TRBD1 (6 bases). This TCR derives from a female donor in good health, enrolled as a control in a pregnancy study. The CDR3 sequence: CASSPGHPSSYTF. The CDR3 bases are TGTGCCAGCAGTCCGGGACACCCGTCGAGCTACACCTTC.